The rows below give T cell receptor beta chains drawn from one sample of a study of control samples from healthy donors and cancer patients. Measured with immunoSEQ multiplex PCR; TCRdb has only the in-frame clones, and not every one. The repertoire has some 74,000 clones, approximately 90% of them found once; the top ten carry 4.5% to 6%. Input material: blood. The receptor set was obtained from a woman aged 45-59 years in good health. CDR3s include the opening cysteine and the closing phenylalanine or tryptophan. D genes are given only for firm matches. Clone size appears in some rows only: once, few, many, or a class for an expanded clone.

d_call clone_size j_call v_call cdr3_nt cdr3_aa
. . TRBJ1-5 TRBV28 TGTGCCAGCAGTTTACAGGGACAGCCCCAGCATTTT CASSLQGQPQHF
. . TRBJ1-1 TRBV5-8 TGTGCCAGCAGCCAGAACCGGAGGGGAGCTTTCTTT CASSQNRRGAFF
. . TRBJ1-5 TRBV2 TGTGCCAGCAGAAAACAACTTAGCAATCAGCCCCAGCATTTT CASRKQLSNQPQHF
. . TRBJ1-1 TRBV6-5 TGTGCCAGCAGAAGAACAGGGAGGAGAGACACTGAAGCTTTCTTT CASRRTGRRDTEAFF
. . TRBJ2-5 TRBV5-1 TGCGCCAGCAGCTTAGGCCGGCCTCAAGAGACCCAGTACTTC CASSLGRPQETQYF
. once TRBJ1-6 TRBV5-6 TGTGCCAGCTGTCCCGGGGGTATTAATTCACCCCTCCACTTT CASCPGGINSPLHF
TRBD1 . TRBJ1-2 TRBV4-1 TGCGCCAGCAGCCAGTACTTCGTTCCCGGACAGGGGGCGGGTGGCTATGGCTACACCTTC CASSQYFVPGQGAGGYGYTF
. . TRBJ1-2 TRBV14 TGTGCCAGCAGCCAAGATAGCGAGGGTAGCAATGGCTACACCTTC CASSQDSEGSNGYTF
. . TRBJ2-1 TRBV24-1 TGTGCCACCAGAGGTGCAGGGATCCCCAATGAGCAGTTCTTC CATRGAGIPNEQFF
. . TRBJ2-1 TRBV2 TGTGCCAGCAGGAGTGCAAACAATGAGCAGTTCTTC CASRSANNEQFF
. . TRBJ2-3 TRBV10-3 TGTGCCATCATGGTTCAGGGAGCAGATACGCAGTATTTT CAIMVQGADTQYF
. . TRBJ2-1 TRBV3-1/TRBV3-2 TGTGCCAGCAGCCCCGTACATTACAATGAGCAGTTCTTC CASSPVHYNEQFF
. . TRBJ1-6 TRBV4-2 TGTGCCAGCAGCCAAGAGCAGTACGGACAGACAACCGATTCACCCCTCCACTTT CASSQEQYGQTTDSPLHF
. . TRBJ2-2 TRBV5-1 TGCGCCAGCCAAACAGGGTTAAACACCGGGGAGCTGTTTTTT CASQTGLNTGELFF
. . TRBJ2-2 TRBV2 TGTGCCAGCAGTGCTTGGAGGGGCCCGGGCACCGGGGAGCTGTTTTTT CASSAWRGPGTGELFF
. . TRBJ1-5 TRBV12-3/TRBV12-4 TGTGCCAGCAGGAGACAGGTCTATCAGCCCCAGCATTTT CASRRQVYQPQHF
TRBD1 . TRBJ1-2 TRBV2 TGTGCCGAGGGGCGGACAGGGTATATCTATGGCTACACCTTC CAEGRTGYIYGYTF
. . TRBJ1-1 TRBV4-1 TGCGCCAGCAGCCAGTGGGGGGTCCCCCAAGGAACTGAAGCTTTCTTT CASSQWGVPQGTEAFF
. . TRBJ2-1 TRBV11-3 TGTGCCAGCAGCTTAGTAGCTTCCGGTGAGCAGTTCTTC CASSLVASGEQFF
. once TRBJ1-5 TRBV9 TGTGCCAGCAGCGTAGAGGAGGGTCAGCCCCAGCATTTT CASSVEEGQPQHF
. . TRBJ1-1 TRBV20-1 TGCAGTGCTAGTCCCGGACAATTTGGCACTGAAGCTTTCTTT CSASPGQFGTEAFF
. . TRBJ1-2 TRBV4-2 TGTGCCAGCAGCCATAGATTTAACTATGGCTACACCTTC CASSHRFNYGYTF
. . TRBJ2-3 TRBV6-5 TGTGCCAGCAGCCCGGGACACTATACAGATACGCAGTATTTT CASSPGHYTDTQYF
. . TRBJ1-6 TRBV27 TGTGCCAGCAGTTTATATGAGCCGAGCAATTCACCCCTCCACTTT CASSLYEPSNSPLHF
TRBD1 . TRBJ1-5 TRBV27 TGTGCCAGCAGTTTAAGTTTCGGGCAGGGGGCCAGCAATCAGCCCCAGCATTTT CASSLSFGQGASNQPQHF
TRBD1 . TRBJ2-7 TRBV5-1 TGCGCCAGCAGCTTGGGTGGACAGGGTATCAACGAGCAGTACTTC CASSLGGQGINEQYF
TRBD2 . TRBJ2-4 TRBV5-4 TGTGCCAGCAGCGAGCGGGGGGTCATAGCCAAAAACATTCAGTACTTC CASSERGVIAKNIQYF
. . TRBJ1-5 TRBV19 TGTGCCAGTAGTACAGACAGCCCAACGCCCCAGCATTTT CASSTDSPTPQHF
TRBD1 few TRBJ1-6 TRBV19 TGTGCCAGTAGTCCAGGACAGGCTGGGGGTTCACCCCTCCACTTT CASSPGQAGGSPLHF
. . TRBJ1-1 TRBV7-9 TGTGCCAGCAGCTTAGAGATGGGGTCTGCTGAAGCTTTCTTT CASSLEMGSAEAFF
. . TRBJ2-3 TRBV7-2 TGTGCCAGCAGCCGGGACCGCACAGATACGCAGTATTTT CASSRDRTDTQYF
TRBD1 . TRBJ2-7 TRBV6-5 TGTGCCAGCAGGGACACGGGACAGGACTACGAGCAGTACTTC CASRDTGQDYEQYF
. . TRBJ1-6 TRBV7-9 TGTGCCAGCAGCTTATTGTCCGCCTCTAATTCACCCCTCCACTTT CASSLLSASNSPLHF
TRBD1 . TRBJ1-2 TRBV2 TGTGCCAGCAGGCCAGACAGGGGGTATGGCTACACCTTC CASRPDRGYGYTF
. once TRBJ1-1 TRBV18 TGTGCCAGCTCACCATTGCTGAACACTGAAGCTTTCTTT CASSPLLNTEAFF
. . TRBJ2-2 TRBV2 TGTGCCAGCAGTGTTGGTCAGGGGGGAGCCGGGGAGCTGTTTTTT CASSVGQGGAGELFF
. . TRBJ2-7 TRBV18 TGTGCCAGCTCACCGGGGGTGTCCTACGAGCAGTACTTC CASSPGVSYEQYF
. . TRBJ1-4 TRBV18 TGTGCCAGCTCACCACGTACAGGGGAAAAACTGTTTTTT CASSPRTGEKLFF
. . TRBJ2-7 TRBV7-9 TGTGCCAGCAGCTTGAAGGGGGCCTACGAGCAGTACTTC CASSLKGAYEQYF
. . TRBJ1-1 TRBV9 TGTGCCAGCAGCGCCGGGGAGTACACTGAAGCTTTCTTT CASSAGEYTEAFF
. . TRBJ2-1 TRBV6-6 TGTGCCAGCAGTTTGGGGGGAGGCTCCTACAATGAGCAGTTCTTC CASSLGGGSYNEQFF
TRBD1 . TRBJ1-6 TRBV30 TGTGCCTGGGGCTTCGGACAGGGAGTTAGTAATTCACCCCTCCACTTT CAWGFGQGVSNSPLHF
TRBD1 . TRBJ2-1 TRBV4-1 TGCGCCAGCAGCCAAAACACAGGGGAAGAGCAGTTCTTC CASSQNTGEEQFF
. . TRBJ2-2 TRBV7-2 TGTGCCAGCAGCTTAGATGGGGTAGGAGGGGGCCGGACCGGGGAGCTGTTTTTT CASSLDGVGGGRTGELFF